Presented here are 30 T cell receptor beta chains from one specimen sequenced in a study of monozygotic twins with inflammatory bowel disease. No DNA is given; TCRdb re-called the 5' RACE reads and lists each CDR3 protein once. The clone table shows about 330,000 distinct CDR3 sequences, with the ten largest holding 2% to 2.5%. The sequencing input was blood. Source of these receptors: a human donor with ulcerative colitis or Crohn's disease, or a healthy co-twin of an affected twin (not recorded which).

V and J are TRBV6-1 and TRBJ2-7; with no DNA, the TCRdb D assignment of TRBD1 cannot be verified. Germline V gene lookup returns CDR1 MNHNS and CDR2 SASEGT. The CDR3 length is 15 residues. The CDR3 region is CASSDPEGKGYEQYF.

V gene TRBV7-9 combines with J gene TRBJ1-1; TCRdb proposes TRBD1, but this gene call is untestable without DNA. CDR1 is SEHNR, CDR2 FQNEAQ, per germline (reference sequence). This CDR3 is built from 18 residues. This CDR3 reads CASSSTRTGEGGNTEAFF.

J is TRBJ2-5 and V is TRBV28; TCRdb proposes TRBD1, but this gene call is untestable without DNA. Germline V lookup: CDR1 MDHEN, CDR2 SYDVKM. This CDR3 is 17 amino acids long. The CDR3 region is CASSFPLTGGHQETQYF.

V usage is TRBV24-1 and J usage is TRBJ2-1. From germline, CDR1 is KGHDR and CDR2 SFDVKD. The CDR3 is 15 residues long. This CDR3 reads CATSDFELSYNEQFF.

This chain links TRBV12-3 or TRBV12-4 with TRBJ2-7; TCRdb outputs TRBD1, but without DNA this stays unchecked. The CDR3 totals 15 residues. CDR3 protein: CASSRRDRGAYEQYF.

The CDR3 sequence: CASSHPYEQYF. J is TRBJ2-7 and V is TRBV5-8. The CDR3 is 11 amino acids. Looked up from germline, CDR1 is SGHTS and CDR2 is YDEGEE.

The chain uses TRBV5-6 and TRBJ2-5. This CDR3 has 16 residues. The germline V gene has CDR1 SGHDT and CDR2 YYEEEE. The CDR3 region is CASSLRLAGYRETQYF.

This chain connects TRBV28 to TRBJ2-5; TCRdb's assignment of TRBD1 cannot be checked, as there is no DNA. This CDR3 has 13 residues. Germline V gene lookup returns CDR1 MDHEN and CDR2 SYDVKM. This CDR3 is CASTPSTGETQYF. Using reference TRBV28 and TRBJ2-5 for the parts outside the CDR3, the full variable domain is DVKVTQSSRYLVKRTGEKVFLECVQDMDHENMFWYRQDPGLGLRLIYFSYDVKMKEKGDIPEGYSVSREKKERFSLILESASTNQTSMYLCASTPSTGETQYFGPGTRLLVL.

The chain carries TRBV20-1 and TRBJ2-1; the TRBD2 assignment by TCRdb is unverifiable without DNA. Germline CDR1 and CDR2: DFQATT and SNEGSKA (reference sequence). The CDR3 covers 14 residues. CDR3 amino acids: CSVTTSGGYNEQFF.

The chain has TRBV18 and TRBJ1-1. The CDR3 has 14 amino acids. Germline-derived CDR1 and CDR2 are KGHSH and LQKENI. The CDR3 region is CASSAYGGGTEAFF.

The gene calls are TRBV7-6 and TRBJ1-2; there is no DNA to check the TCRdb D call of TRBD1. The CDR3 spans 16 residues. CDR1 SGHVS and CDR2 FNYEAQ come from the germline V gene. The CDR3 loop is CASSLAPPQALRGYTF.

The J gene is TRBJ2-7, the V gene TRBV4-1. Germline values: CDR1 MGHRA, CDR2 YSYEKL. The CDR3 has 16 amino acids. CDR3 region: CASSQATFYPTYEQYF.

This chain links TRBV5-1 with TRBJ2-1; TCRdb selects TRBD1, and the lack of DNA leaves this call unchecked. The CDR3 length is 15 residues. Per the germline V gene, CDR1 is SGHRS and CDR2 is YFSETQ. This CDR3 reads CASSLTGGVRNEQFF.

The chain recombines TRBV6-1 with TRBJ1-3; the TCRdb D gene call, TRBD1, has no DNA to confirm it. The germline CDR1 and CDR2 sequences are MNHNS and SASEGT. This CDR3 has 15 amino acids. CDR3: CASSNTGSSGNTIYF.

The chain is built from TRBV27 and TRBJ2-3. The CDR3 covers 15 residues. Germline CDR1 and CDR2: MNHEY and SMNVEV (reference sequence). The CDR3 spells CASSLSEPSTDTQYF.

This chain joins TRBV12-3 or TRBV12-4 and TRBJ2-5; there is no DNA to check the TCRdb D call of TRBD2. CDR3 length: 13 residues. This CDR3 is CASSLGLGETQYF.

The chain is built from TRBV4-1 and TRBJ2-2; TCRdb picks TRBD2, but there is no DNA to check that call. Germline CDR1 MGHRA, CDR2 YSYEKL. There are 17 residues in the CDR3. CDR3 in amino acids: CASSRLAGPANTGELFF.

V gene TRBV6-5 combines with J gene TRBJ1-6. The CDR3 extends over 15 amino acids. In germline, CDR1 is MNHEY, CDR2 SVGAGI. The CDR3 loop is CASSYNPAQNSPLHF.

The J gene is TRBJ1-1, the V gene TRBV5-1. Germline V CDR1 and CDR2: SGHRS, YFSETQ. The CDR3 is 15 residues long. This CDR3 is CASSLGPRGNTEAFF. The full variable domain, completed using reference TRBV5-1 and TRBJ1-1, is KAGVTQTPRYLIKTRGQQVTLSCSPISGHRSVSWYQQTPGQGLQFLFEYFSETQRNKGNFPGRFSGRQFSNSRSEMNVSTLELGDSALYLCASSLGPRGNTEAFFGQGTRLTVV.

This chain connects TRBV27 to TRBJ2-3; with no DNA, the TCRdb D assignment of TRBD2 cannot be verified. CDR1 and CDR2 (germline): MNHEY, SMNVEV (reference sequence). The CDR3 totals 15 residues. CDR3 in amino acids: CASTLAGVPADTQYF.

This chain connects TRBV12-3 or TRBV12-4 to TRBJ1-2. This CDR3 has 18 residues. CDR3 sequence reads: CATTSTWEKRTTNYGYTF.

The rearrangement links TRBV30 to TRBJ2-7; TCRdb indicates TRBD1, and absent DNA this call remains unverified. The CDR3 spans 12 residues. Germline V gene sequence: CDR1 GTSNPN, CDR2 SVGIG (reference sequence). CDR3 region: CAWSGGSNEQYF.

CDR3 sequence reads: CSARTGSHGYTF. This chain connects TRBV20-1 to TRBJ1-2; as DNA is missing, the TRBD1 call by TCRdb cannot be tested. CDR3 length equals 12 residues. Germline V gene lookup returns CDR1 DFQATT and CDR2 SNEGSKA (reference sequence).

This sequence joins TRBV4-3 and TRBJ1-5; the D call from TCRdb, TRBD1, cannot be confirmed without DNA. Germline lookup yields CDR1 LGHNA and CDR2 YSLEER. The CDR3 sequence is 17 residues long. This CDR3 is CASSQDYRAYSNQPQHF.

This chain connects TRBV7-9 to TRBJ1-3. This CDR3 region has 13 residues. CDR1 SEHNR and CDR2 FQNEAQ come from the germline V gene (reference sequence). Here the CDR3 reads CASSRASGNTIYF.

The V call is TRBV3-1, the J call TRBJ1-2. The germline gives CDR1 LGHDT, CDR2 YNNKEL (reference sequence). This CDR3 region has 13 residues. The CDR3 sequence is CASSQGTAYGYTF.

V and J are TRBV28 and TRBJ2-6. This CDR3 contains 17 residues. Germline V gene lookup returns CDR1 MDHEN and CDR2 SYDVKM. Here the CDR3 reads CASSSWDRGSGANVLTF. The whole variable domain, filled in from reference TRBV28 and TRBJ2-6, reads DVKVTQSSRYLVKRTGEKVFLECVQDMDHENMFWYRQDPGLGLRLIYFSYDVKMKEKGDIPEGYSVSREKKERFSLILESASTNQTSMYLCASSSWDRGSGANVLTFGAGSRLTVL.

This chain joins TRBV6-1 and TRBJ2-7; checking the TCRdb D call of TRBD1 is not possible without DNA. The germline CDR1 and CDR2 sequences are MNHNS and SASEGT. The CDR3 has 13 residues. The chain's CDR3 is CASRETGIYEQYF.

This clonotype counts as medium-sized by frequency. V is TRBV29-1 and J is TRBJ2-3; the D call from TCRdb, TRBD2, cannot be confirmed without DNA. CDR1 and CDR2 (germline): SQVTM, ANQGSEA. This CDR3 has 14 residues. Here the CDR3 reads CSARGIGVEDTQYF.

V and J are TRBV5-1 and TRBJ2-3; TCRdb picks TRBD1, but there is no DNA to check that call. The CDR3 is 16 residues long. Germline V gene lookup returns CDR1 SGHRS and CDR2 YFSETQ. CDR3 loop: CASSSLQGADTDTQYF.